Listed here is a single T cell receptor (beta chain). As processed by the authors: Reference gene primer amplification gave estimated nucleated cell counts. The data were produced by immunoSEQ multiplex PCR, yet TCRdb's version contains in-frame clones alone and is incomplete. That table gives V, J and clone size, and the DNA gave D and trimming. Seen here are about 140,000 clones, approximately 84% observed once, and the top ten hold approximately 3.9%. The data were obtained in a study of blood T cell repertoires in COVID-19. Overall study: Material from acute and convalescent COVID-19 was sourced from the United States, Italy and Spain. PBMCs, B-cell-depleted T cells, or T cells provided the cDNA or gDNA that made up the material.

The sample was peripheral blood. The TCR originated in a woman aged 60-70 years with acute or convalescent COVID-19.

CDR3 nucleotides: TGTGCCAGTCAGGGACAGGGCATTGGCTACACCTTC. Translation: CASQGQGIGYTF. The chain employs TRBV28 and TRBJ1-2, with 9 bases fitting TRBD1. Germline V gene data show CDR1 as MDHEN and CDR2 as SYDVKM. The V and J ends lost 9 bases and 7 bases, in that order; junction bases with no gene match: 6. This CDR3 has 12 residues.